One sample yielded the 12 T cell receptor beta chains listed below, sequenced in a study of T cells in localized non-small cell lung cancer. Method: immunoSEQ multiplex PCR; TCRdb's copy keeps in-frame clones and lacks some. The sample includes around 96,000 clones, about nine tenths of them seen just once. The input for sequencing was PBMCs, taken before any cancer treatment. The receptor source for this set is a woman aged 40-75 years with stage II squamous cell lung carcinoma.

A few counts support this clone. The chain is built from TRBV28 and TRBJ2-7; TRBD1 matches 9 bases. Looked up from germline, CDR1 is MDHEN and CDR2 is SYDVKM. The junction had 7 bases not matched to a gene; V was cut back by 5 bases and J by 5 bases. The CDR3 spans 14 residues. CDR3 protein: CASSPRTGVDEQYF. In nucleotides, the CDR3 is TGTGCCAGCAGTCCCCGGACAGGGGTCGACGAGCAGTACTTC. Looking up the rest from reference TRBV28 and TRBJ2-7 gives the full variable domain: DVKVTQSSRYLVKRTGEKVFLECVQDMDHENMFWYRQDPGLGLRLIYFSYDVKMKEKGDIPEGYSVSREKKERFSLILESASTNQTSMYLCASSPRTGVDEQYFGPGTRLTVT.

The gene calls are TRBV5-4 and TRBJ1-1; D is undetermined. Germline V lookup: CDR1 SGHNT, CDR2 YYREEE (reference sequence). Trimming cost V 2 bases and J 4 bases, with 9 bases left between them. The CDR3 extends over 13 amino acids. This CDR3 is CASSLERSTEAFF. The CDR3 nucleotides read TGTGCCAGCAGCTTAGAAAGGTCCACTGAAGCTTTCTTT.

The V and J genes are TRBV25-1 and TRBJ2-1, with 9 bases aligning to TRBD2. J gave up 10 bases and V 2 bases, and 9 bases lay outside the gene matches. CDR3 length: 15 residues. The germline CDR1 and CDR2 sequences are MGHDK and SYGVNS. CDR3 sequence reads: CASSEPGGRASEQFF. DNA of the CDR3: TGTGCCAGCAGTGAACCGGGCGGGAGGGCGAGCGAGCAGTTCTTC. The variable domain in full, with the rest retrieved from reference TRBV25-1 and TRBJ2-1, is EADIYQTPRYLVIGTGKKITLECSQTMGHDKMYWYQQDPGMELHLIHYSYGVNSTEKGDLSSESTVSRIRTEHFPLTLESARPSHTSQYLCASSEPGGRASEQFFGPGTRLTVL.

The V and J genes are TRBV5-4 and TRBJ1-1, with 8 bases fitting TRBD1. Germline CDR1 SGHNT, CDR2 YYREEE (reference sequence). The CDR3 runs to 14 residues. J lost 8 bases, V lost 2 bases, and 8 bases had no gene match. The CDR3 DNA sequence: TGTGCCAGCAGCTTAGGCCAGGGGGCCTGGGAAGCTTTCTTT. Amino acid sequence: CASSLGQGAWEAFF.

This chain connects TRBV7-5 to TRBJ2-2. TRBV7-5 is termed a pseudogene. This CDR3 is 14 amino acids long. The CDR3 spells CAVGGPTNTGELFF. The CDR3 DNA is TGTGCCGTTGGGGGACCCACGAACACCGGGGAGCTGTTTTTT.

This clone showed up just once. The rearrangement joins TRBV7-6 to TRBJ2-1; 9 bases line up with TRBD2. The CDR3 is 16 residues long. Germline V lookup: CDR1 SGHVS, CDR2 FNYEAQ. V trimming: 5 bases; J trimming: 2 bases; junction bases outside the gene matches: 7. The CDR3 region has the DNA TGTGCCAGCAGCCCCCTCGCGGGGGGGACCTACAATGAGCAGTTCTTC. Amino acid sequence: CASSPLAGGTYNEQFF. Full variable domain (missing parts from reference TRBV7-6 and TRBJ2-1): GAGVSQSPRYKVTKRGQDVALRCDPISGHVSLYWYRQALGQGPEFLTYFNYEAQQDKSGLPNDRFSAERPEGSISTLTIQRTEQRDSAMYRCASSPLAGGTYNEQFFGPGTRLTVL.

This clone is labeled medium-sized. This chain connects TRBV2 to TRBJ1-2, with D possibly being TRBD1 (6 bases). CDR3 length equals 13 residues. The germline V gene has CDR1 SNHLY and CDR2 FYNNEI. V lost 7 bases and J lost 8, with 17 bases in between. The CDR3 coding sequence is TGTGCCAGCACCCGGACAGCTTGGGAGGGCTACACCTTC. It encodes CASTRTAWEGYTF.

The chain couples TRBV19 to TRBJ2-5, with 7 bases matching TRBD2. The V gene end was trimmed by 5 bases and the J gene end by 4 bases; junction bases not matched to a gene: 7. The V gene's germline CDR1 is LNHDA and CDR2 SQIVND (reference sequence). The length of the CDR3 is 14 residues. CDR3 residues: CASSRRRESETQYF. DNA of the CDR3: TGTGCCAGTAGTCGAAGGCGGGAGTCAGAGACCCAGTACTTC.

CDR3 sequence reads: CASSRPTGGHSDYTF. In nucleotides, the CDR3 is TGTGCCAGCAGCCGACCGACAGGGGGCCACTCCGACTACACCTTC. The chain carries TRBV6-6 and TRBJ1-2, with 10 bases lining up with TRBD1. Germline trimming cut 6 bases from V and 10 bases from J; bases unmatched to any gene: 14. This CDR3 has 15 amino acids. Germline values: CDR1 MNHNY, CDR2 SVGAGI (reference sequence).

This clone was counted a single time. The chain couples TRBV29-1 to TRBJ1-1, with D possibly matching TRBD1 (5 bases). The germline gives CDR1 SQVTM, CDR2 ANQGSEA. The CDR3 extends over 12 amino acids. Trimming removed 4 bases at V and 3 bases at J, with 9 bases between. CDR3 loop: CSVVPRDTEAFF. DNA of the CDR3: TGCAGCGTTGTTCCCAGGGACACTGAAGCTTTCTTT.

This chain links TRBV4-1 with TRBJ1-1; possible D gene TRBD1, 5 bases. The CDR3 sequence is 15 residues long. Trimming removed 5 bases at V and 6 bases at J, with 19 bases between. CDR1 is MGHRA, CDR2 YSYEKL, per germline. CDR3 nucleotide sequence: TGCGCCAGCAGCATATTAACCCAGGGCAGCCCTGAAGCTTTCTTT. Translation: CASSILTQGSPEAFF.

The chain recombines TRBV5-1 with TRBJ2-1; 15 positions agree with TRBD2. CDR1 is SGHRS, CDR2 YFSETQ, per germline. J was trimmed by 6 bases and V by 3 bases; bases with no gene match: 16. This CDR3 comprises 20 residues. CDR3: CASSSSRRTSGRVRINEQFF. The CDR3 region has the DNA TGCGCCAGCAGCTCAAGTCGACGGACTAGCGGGAGGGTTCGTATCAATGAGCAGTTCTTC.